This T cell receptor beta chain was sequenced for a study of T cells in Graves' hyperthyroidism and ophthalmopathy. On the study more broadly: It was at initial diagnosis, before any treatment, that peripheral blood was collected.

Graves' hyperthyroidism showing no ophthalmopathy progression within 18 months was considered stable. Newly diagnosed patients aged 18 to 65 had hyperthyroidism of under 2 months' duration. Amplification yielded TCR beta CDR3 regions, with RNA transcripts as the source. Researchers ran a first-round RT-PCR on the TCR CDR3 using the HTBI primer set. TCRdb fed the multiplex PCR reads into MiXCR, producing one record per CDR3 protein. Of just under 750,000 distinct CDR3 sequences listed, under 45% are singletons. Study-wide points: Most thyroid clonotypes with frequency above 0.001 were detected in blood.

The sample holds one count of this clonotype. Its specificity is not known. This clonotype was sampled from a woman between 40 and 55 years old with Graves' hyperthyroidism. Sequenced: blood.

CDR3 in DNA: TGCGCCAGCAGCGACAGTTCTGAGCAGTTCTTC. Translating it yields CASSDSSEQFF. The chain uses TRBV5-1 and TRBJ2-1, with TRBD1 as a possible D gene (5 bases). The germline CDR1 and CDR2 sequences are SGHRS and YFSETQ. V lost 4 bases to trimming and J lost 9 bases, with 8 bases between them. The CDR3 is 11 residues long.